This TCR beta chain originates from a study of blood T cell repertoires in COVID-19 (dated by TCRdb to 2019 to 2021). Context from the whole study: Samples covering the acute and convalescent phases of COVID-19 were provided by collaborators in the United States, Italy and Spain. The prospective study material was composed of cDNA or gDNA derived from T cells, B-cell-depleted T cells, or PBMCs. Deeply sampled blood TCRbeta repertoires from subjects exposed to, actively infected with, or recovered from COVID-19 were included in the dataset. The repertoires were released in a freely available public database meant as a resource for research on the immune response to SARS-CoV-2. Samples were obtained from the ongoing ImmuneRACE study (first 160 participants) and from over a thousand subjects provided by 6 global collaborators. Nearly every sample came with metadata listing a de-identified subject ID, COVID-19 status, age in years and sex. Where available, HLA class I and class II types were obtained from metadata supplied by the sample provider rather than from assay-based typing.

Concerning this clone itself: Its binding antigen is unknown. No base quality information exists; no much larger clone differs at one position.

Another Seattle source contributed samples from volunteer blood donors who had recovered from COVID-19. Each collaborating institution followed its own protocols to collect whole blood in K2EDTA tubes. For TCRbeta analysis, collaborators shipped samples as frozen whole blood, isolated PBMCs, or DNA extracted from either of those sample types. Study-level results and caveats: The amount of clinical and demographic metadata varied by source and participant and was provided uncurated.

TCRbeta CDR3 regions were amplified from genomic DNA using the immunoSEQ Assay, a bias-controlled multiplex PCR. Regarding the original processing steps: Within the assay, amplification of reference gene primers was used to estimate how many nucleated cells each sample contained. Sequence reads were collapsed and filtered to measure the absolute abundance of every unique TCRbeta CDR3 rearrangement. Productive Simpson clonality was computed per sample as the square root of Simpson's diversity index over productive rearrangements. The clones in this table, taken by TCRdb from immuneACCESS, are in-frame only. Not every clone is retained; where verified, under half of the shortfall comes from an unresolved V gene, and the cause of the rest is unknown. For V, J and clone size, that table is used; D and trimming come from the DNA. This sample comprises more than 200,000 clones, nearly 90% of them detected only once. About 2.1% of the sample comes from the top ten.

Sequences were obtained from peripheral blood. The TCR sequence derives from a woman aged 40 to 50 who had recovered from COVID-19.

The sequenced DNA is TGTGCCATCAGTCTACAGGGGCCTAACTATGGCTACACCTTC. The translation is CAISLQGPNYGYTF. The chain links TRBV10-3 with TRBJ1-2, and 7 bases in between align with TRBD1. The CDR3 numbers 14 residues from cysteine through phenylalanine. CDR3 DNA is the only sequence kept; it has 42 bases, read in frame from the first base. The germline V gene supplies CDR1 ENHRY and CDR2 SYGVKD. For this chain, trimming is 5 bases at the V end and 0 bases at the J end, and the number of junction bases without a gene match is 3.